This T cell receptor beta chain is from a study of T cell changes during pregnancy in multiple sclerosis. Germline V CDR1 and CDR2: KGHSH, LQKENI. The CDR3 runs 15 residues. The V segment lost 4 bases and the J segment 0 bases; nucleotides outside the gene matches: 3. TCRdb's table, derived via immunoSEQ multiplex PCR, lists solely in-frame clones and lacks some. The sample includes approximately 30,000 clones, roughly 89% of them seen just once. The chain has TRBV18 and TRBJ2-1, with 7 bases matching TRBD2. This TCR was recovered from a female donor with multiple sclerosis, enrolled in a pregnancy study. Sequencing used CD8+ T cells from peripheral blood mononuclear cells, obtained in the second trimester of pregnancy. For the CDR3, the DNA is TGTGCCAGCTCACAAGCGGGGAGCTCCTACAATGAGCAGTTCTTC. Protein product: CASSQAGSSYNEQFF.